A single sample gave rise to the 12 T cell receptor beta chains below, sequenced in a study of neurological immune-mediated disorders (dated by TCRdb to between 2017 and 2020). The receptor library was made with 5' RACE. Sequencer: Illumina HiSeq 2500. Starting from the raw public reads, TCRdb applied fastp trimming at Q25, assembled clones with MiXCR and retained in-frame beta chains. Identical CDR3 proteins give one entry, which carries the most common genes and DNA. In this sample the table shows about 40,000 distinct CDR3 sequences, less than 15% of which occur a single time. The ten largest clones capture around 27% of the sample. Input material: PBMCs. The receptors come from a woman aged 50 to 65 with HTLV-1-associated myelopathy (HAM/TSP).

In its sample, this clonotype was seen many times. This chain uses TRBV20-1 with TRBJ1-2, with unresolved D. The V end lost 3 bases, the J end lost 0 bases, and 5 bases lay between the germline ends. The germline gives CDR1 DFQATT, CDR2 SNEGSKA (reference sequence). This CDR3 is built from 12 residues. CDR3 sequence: CSASSPNYGYTF. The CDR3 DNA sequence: TGCAGTGCTAGTTCCCCTAACTATGGCTACACCTTC.

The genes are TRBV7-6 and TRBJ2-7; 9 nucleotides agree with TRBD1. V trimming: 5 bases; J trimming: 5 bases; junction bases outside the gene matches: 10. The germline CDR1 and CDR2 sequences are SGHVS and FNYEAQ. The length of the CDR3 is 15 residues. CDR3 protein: CASSVRTGGNDEQYF. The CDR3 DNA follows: TGTGCCAGCAGCGTGCGAACAGGGGGCAACGACGAGCAGTACTTC.

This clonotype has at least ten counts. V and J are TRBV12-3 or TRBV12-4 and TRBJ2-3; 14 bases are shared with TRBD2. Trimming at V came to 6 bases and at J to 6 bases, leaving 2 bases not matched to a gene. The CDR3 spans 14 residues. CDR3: CASRGLAGGDTQYF. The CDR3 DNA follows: TGTGCCAGCAGAGGACTAGCGGGGGGTGATACGCAGTATTTT.

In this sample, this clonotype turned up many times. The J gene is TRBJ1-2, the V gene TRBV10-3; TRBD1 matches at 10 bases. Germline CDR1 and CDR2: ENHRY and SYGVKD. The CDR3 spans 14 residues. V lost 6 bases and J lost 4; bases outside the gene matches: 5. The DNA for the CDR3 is TGTGCCATCAGGAGGACAGGGGGGGCCTATGGCTACACCTTC. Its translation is CAIRRTGGAYGYTF.

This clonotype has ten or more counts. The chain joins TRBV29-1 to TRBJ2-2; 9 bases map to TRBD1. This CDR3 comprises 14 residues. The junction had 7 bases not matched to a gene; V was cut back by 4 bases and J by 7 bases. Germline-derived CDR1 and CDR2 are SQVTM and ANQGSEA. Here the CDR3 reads CSVASDRGGGELFF. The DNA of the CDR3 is TGCAGCGTTGCCTCGGACAGGGGAGGCGGGGAGCTGTTTTTT.

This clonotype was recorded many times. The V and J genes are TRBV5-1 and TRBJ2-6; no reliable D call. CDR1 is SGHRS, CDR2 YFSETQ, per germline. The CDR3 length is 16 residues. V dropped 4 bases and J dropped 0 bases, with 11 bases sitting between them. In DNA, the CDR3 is TGCGCCAGCAGCCCCGGCCTGTCCTCTGGGGCCAACGTCCTGACTTTC. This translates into CASSPGLSSGANVLTF.

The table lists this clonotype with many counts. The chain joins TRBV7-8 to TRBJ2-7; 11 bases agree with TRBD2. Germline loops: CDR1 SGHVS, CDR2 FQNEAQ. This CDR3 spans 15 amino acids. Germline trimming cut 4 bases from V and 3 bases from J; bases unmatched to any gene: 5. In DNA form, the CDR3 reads TGTGCCAGCAGCTCCCAGGGACTAGCGGTCTACGAGCAGTACGTC. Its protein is CASSSQGLAVYEQYV.

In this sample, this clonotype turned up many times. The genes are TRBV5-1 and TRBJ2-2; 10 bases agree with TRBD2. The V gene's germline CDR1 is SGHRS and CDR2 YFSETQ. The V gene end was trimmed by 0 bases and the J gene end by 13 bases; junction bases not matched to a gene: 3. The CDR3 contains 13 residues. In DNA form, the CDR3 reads TGCGCCAGCAGCTTGGCTGGGACTAGCGCGCTGTTTTTT. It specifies CASSLAGTSALFF.

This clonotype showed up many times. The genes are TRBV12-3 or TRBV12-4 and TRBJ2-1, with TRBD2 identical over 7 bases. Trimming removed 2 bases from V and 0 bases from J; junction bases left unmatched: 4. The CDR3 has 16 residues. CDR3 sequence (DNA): TGTGCCAGCAGTTTATCGGGACTATCCTCCTACAATGAGCAGTTCTTC. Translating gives CASSLSGLSSYNEQFF.

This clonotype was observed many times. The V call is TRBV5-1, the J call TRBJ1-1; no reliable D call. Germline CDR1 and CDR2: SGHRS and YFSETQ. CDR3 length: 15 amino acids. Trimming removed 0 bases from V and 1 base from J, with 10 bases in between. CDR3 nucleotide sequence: TGCGCCAGCAGCTTGGCTGGGAGCGGGAACACTGAAGCTTTCTTT. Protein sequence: CASSLAGSGNTEAFF.

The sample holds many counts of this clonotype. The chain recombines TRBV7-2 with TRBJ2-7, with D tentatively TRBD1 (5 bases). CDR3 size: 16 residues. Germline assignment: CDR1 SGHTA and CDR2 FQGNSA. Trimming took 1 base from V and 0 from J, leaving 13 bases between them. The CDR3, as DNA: TGTGCCAGCAGCTTAGAGGCGACAGCTGTCTCCTACGAGCAGTACTTC. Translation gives CASSLEATAVSYEQYF.

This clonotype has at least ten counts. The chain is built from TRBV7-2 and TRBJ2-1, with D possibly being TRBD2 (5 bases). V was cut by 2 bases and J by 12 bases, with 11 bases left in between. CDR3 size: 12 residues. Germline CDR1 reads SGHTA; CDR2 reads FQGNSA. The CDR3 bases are TGTGCCAGCAGCTTAACCCACCGGGGGCAGTTCTTC. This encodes CASSLTHRGQFF.